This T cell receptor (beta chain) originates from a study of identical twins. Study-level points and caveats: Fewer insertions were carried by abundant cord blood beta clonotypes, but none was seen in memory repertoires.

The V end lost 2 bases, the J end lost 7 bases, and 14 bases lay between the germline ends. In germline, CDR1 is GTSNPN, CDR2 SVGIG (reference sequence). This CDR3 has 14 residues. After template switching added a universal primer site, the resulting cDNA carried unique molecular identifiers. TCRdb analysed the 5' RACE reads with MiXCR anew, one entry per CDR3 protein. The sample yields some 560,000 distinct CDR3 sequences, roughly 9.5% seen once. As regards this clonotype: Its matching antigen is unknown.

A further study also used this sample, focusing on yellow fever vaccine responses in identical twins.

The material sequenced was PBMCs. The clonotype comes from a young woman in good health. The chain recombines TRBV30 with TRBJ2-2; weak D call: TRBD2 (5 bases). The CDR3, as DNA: TGTGCCTGGAGTTTTCTAGGACTGAGCGGGGAGCTGTTTTTT. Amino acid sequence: CAWSFLGLSGELFF.